Sequencing of this TCR beta chain was carried out in a study of identifying expanded T cells in peripheral blood. This table comes from immunoSEQ multiplex PCR, and its TCRdb copy is limited to in-frame clones, with some not included. Found here are about 89,000 clones, approximately 83% of them singletons; the top ten hold 5.6%. CDR1 is LNHDA, CDR2 SQIVND, per germline (reference sequence). The CDR3 totals 15 residues. Concerning this clone: Compared with germline, one end of the junction differs, possibly owing to a read error.

The source is a person aged 18 to 75 in good health. Sequences were obtained from blood. V usage is TRBV19 and J usage is TRBJ2-7; 9 nucleotides line up with TRBD1. CDR3 nucleotide sequence: TGTGCCAGTAGTATGACAGGGGGGCCCTCCAACGAGCAGTACTTC. This sequence encodes CASSMTGGPSNEQYF.